What follows describes a single T cell receptor beta chain. What this receptor recognizes is not known. Base qualities are not at hand, and no much larger clone is one base apart. For deep sequencing of PBMC libraries, mostly around 520 ng of input genomic DNA was used, and six replicates were run per sample. The immunoSEQ hsTCRbeta kit was used to prepare TCRbeta libraries according to the manufacturer's instructions. The finished libraries were brought together in one pool at approximately 3 nM, which was then read using an Illumina NovaSeq 6000 S4 flow cell. Per the authors' processing: The immunoSEQ Analyzer was used for raw data preprocessing and quality control. The analysis was restricted to productive rearrangements, with each unique CDR3 amino acid sequence defining a clonotype. Using the R package tcR, the researchers computed the Gini-Simpson index as their estimate of repertoire clonality. Student's t test was used to compare Gini indices, while Pearson correlation assessed associations with tumor size change. The clones in this table, taken by TCRdb from immuneACCESS, are in-frame only. Not every clone is retained; where verified, under half of the shortfall comes from an unresolved V gene, and the cause of the rest is unknown. V, J and clone size are taken as reported in that table, and D and trimming were inferred from the DNA itself. This sample lists 75,000 to 100,000 clones; roughly four fifths were detected once. The ten largest account for around 3% of the sample.

This specimen comes from a study of neoadjuvant anti-PD-1 for oral cavity cancer (dated by TCRdb to about 2021). As for the study more broadly: Patients mostly received three to four biweekly doses of nivolumab at 3 mg/kg before curative-intent surgical resection. Patients with complete response, partial response or stable disease by RECIST 1.1 were defined as responders, whereas patients with progression were defined as non-responders. A fourth nivolumab dose was given around day 43 to patients without progression, and definitive surgical resection was performed in those patients on days 50-56. The parent correlative cohort included 11 to 13 patients, with an approximately 35% response rate. General conclusions and limits of the study: TCR analyses included only three patients per response group, and the authors called for larger cohorts for validation. Within PBMCs, T cell clonality (Gini index) was significantly higher in non-responders than responders after neoadjuvant nivolumab. Higher pretreatment blood Treg/Th17 ratios correlated with higher pretreatment blood TCRbeta clonality and lower post-treatment tumor TCRbeta clonality.

V and J lose 4 bases and 5 bases, and a span of 17 bases separates them. Per the germline V gene, SGHAT is the CDR1 and FQNNGV is the CDR2. Reading from cysteine to phenylalanine, the CDR3 counts 15 amino acids. Just the 45-base CDR3 DNA is kept, in frame starting at base 1. Read against the paper, the sample's time point label means: before neoadjuvant nivolumab. Patients had been newly diagnosed with stage II-IVA oral cavity squamous cell carcinoma, and no prior systemic or radiation treatment had been given to the patients. Everyone in the cohort had locally advanced, HPV-negative oral cavity squamous cell carcinoma. Peripheral blood mononuclear cells were analyzed directly, without maintenance or expansion in culture. The samples were drawn from a longitudinal correlative study tied to a single-arm phase II trial testing neoadjuvant nivolumab in oral cavity squamous cell carcinoma. Genomic DNA-based TCRbeta sequencing was performed on subject-matched pre- and post-treatment PBMCs and tumors from three responders and three non-responders. Peripheral blood mononuclear cells were collected before nivolumab treatment and again after treatment, at the time of surgery. Genomic DNA was isolated from PBMCs using the Maxwell RSC DNA from Cells kit.

The sequence came from a person between 40 and 79 years old with oral cavity squamous cell carcinoma. This chain joins TRBV11-2 to TRBJ2-5; the D gene cannot be named for sure. The sequences come from PBMCs, collected before nivolumab (anti-PD-1) treatment. The CDR3 reads as follows: CASSSGAQLRETQYF. The nucleotide sequence is TGTGCCAGCAGCTCTGGCGCCCAGCTCCGGGAGACCCAGTACTTC.